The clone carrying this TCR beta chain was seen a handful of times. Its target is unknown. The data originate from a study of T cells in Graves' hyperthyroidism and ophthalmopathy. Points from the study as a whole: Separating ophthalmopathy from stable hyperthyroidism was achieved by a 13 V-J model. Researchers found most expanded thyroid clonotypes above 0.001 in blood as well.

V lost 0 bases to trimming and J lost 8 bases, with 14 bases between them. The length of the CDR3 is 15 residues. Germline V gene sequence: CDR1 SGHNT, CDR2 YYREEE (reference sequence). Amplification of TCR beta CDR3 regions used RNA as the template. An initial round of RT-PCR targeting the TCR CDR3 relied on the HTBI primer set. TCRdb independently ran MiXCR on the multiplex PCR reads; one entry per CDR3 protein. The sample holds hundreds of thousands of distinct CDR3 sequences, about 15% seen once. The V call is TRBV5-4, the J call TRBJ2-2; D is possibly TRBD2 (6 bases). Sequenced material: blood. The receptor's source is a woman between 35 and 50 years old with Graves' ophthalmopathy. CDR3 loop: CASSLDQGGWGELFF. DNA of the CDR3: TGTGCCAGCAGCTTGGATCAGGGAGGATGGGGGGAGCTGTTTTTT.